The rows below give T cell receptor beta chains drawn from one sample of a study of Graves' ophthalmopathy and Graves' hyperthyroidism. TCRdb re-derived calls from the multiplex PCR reads in MiXCR, one entry per CDR3 protein. Among 660,000 or so distinct CDR3 sequences listed, roughly 39% were seen once. The specimen sequenced was peripheral blood. These receptors came from an adult man with Graves' ophthalmopathy. Each CDR3 is given with its conserved first and last residue. Each record gives: D gene, V gene, clone size, J gene, CDR3 protein, CDR3 DNA. D genes are given only for firm matches. The size of a clone is reported for some rows only, either as once, few or many, or as a class for expanded clones.

D gene: -
V gene: TRBV18
clone size: many
J gene: TRBJ2-5
CDR3 protein: CASSPDESETQYF
CDR3 DNA: TGTGCCAGCTCACCCGACGAATCGGAGACCCAGTACTTC

D gene: TRBD1
V gene: TRBV10-3
clone size: -
J gene: TRBJ2-7
CDR3 protein: CAISESTGASYEQYF
CDR3 DNA: TGTGCCATCAGTGAGTCGACAGGGGCCTCCTACGAGCAGTACTTC

D gene: -
V gene: TRBV10-3
clone size: many
J gene: TRBJ2-7
CDR3 protein: CAISANRDWYYEQYF
CDR3 DNA: TGTGCCATCAGTGCTAACCGGGACTGGTACTACGAGCAGTACTTC

D gene: -
V gene: TRBV25-1
clone size: -
J gene: TRBJ2-7
CDR3 protein: CAISTGHAAYEQYF
CDR3 DNA: TGTGCCATCAGTACCGGACATGCCGCCTACGAGCAGTACTTC

D gene: TRBD1
V gene: TRBV9
clone size: -
J gene: TRBJ2-7
CDR3 protein: CASSVLGQGSSYEQYF
CDR3 DNA: TGTGCCAGCAGCGTTCTCGGACAGGGGAGCTCCTACGAGCAGTACTTC

D gene: -
V gene: TRBV11-2
clone size: -
J gene: TRBJ2-2
CDR3 protein: CARDQRVGELFF
CDR3 DNA: TGTGCTAGAGATCAAAGGGTCGGGGAGCTGTTTTTT

D gene: TRBD1
V gene: TRBV15
clone size: many
J gene: TRBJ1-1
CDR3 protein: CATSRRTGSAFF
CDR3 DNA: TGTGCCACCAGCAGAAGGACAGGTTCGGCTTTCTTT

D gene: -
V gene: TRBV20-1
clone size: many
J gene: TRBJ2-7
CDR3 protein: CSARGTAYEQYF
CDR3 DNA: TGCAGTGCTAGAGGTACAGCATACGAGCAGTACTTC

D gene: TRBD2
V gene: TRBV29-1
clone size: -
J gene: TRBJ2-5
CDR3 protein: CSVATSGDRETQYF
CDR3 DNA: TGCAGCGTAGCGACTAGCGGGGATCGAGAGACCCAGTACTTC

D gene: -
V gene: TRBV7-9
clone size: -
J gene: TRBJ1-2
CDR3 protein: CASSSAEGPPGYTF
CDR3 DNA: TGTGCCAGCAGCTCGGCCGAGGGGCCGCCTGGCTACACCTTC

D gene: -
V gene: TRBV7-8
clone size: -
J gene: TRBJ2-2
CDR3 protein: CASSLAQDRELFF
CDR3 DNA: TGTGCCAGCAGCTTAGCCCAGGACAGGGAGCTGTTTTTT

D gene: TRBD1
V gene: TRBV7-9
clone size: many
J gene: TRBJ1-2
CDR3 protein: CASSLSVGRDRLYGYTF
CDR3 DNA: TGTGCCAGCAGCTTAAGTGTAGGCCGGGACAGACTCTATGGCTACACCTTC

D gene: TRBD2
V gene: TRBV4-1
clone size: once
J gene: TRBJ2-7
CDR3 protein: CASSHHSGRGFYEQYF
CDR3 DNA: TGCGCCAGCAGCCACCATAGCGGGAGGGGGTTCTACGAGCAGTACTTC

D gene: -
V gene: TRBV27
clone size: -
J gene: TRBJ2-7
CDR3 protein: CAGSLVGDEQYF
CDR3 DNA: TGTGCCGGCAGTTTAGTGGGGGACGAGCAGTACTTC

D gene: -
V gene: TRBV5-4
clone size: few
J gene: TRBJ1-1
CDR3 protein: CASSPGQGTLGTEAFF
CDR3 DNA: TGTGCCAGCAGCCCCGGGCAGGGGACCCTGGGTACTGAAGCTTTCTTT

D gene: -
V gene: TRBV29-1
clone size: once
J gene: TRBJ2-7
CDR3 protein: CSVLYTGGEQYF
CDR3 DNA: TGCAGCGTCCTGTACACCGGGGGCGAGCAGTACTTC

D gene: TRBD1
V gene: TRBV7-7
clone size: -
J gene: TRBJ2-5
CDR3 protein: CFSSSDREETQYF
CDR3 DNA: TGTTTTAGCAGCTCGGACAGGGAAGAGACCCAGTACTTC

D gene: -
V gene: TRBV24-1
clone size: many
J gene: TRBJ2-7
CDR3 protein: CATSGGKKQYF
CDR3 DNA: TGTGCCACCAGTGGAGGCAAAAAGCAGTACTTC

D gene: -
V gene: TRBV24-1
clone size: many
J gene: TRBJ2-5
CDR3 protein: CATSKPYQETQYF
CDR3 DNA: TGTGCCACCAGCAAACCGTACCAAGAGACCCAGTACTTC

D gene: TRBD1
V gene: TRBV24-1
clone size: many
J gene: TRBJ1-5
CDR3 protein: CATSDWDRGPHQPQHF
CDR3 DNA: TGTGCCACCAGTGATTGGGACAGGGGGCCGCATCAGCCCCAGCATTTT

D gene: TRBD2
V gene: TRBV25-1
clone size: many
J gene: TRBJ2-5
CDR3 protein: CASSELGGVETQYF
CDR3 DNA: TGTGCCAGCAGTGAATTGGGAGGGGTGGAGACCCAGTACTTC

D gene: -
V gene: TRBV29-1
clone size: -
J gene: TRBJ2-6
CDR3 protein: CSYSSGANVLTF
CDR3 DNA: TGCAGTTACAGCTCTGGGGCCAACGTCCTGACTTTC

D gene: TRBD1
V gene: TRBV10-3
clone size: -
J gene: TRBJ2-7
CDR3 protein: CAIRAGGYEQYF
CDR3 DNA: TGTGCCATCAGGGCAGGGGGATACGAGCAGTACTTC

D gene: -
V gene: TRBV29-1
clone size: -
J gene: TRBJ2-7
CDR3 protein: CSVQRGSYEQYF
CDR3 DNA: TGCAGCGTTCAACGGGGATCCTACGAGCAGTACTTC

D gene: -
V gene: TRBV2
clone size: once
J gene: TRBJ2-5
CDR3 protein: CASRSSVGAGSGETQYF
CDR3 DNA: TGTGCCAGCAGATCTAGCGTTGGTGCAGGGAGCGGGGAGACCCAGTACTTC

D gene: TRBD1
V gene: TRBV5-1
clone size: few
J gene: TRBJ1-5
CDR3 protein: CASSSTGGDQPQHF
CDR3 DNA: TGCGCCAGCAGCTCGACAGGGGGAGATCAGCCCCAGCATTTT

D gene: -
V gene: TRBV29-1
clone size: -
J gene: TRBJ2-7
CDR3 protein: CSLGGGAGEQYF
CDR3 DNA: TGCAGCTTAGGGGGGGGGGCAGGCGAGCAGTACTTC

D gene: TRBD1
V gene: TRBV10-3
clone size: -
J gene: TRBJ2-6
CDR3 protein: CASSYYTGTGSSGANVLTF
CDR3 DNA: TGTGCCAGCAGTTACTATACCGGGACAGGGTCCTCTGGGGCCAACGTCCTGACTTTC

D gene: -
V gene: TRBV18
clone size: many
J gene: TRBJ1-1
CDR3 protein: CASSPSSGTEAFF
CDR3 DNA: TGTGCCAGCTCACCCAGTTCGGGAACTGAAGCTTTCTTT

D gene: -
V gene: TRBV10-2
clone size: -
J gene: TRBJ2-7
CDR3 protein: CASSQDGAGGKTYEQYF
CDR3 DNA: TGTGCCAGCAGCCAAGATGGGGCGGGCGGGAAGACCTACGAGCAGTACTTC

D gene: -
V gene: TRBV12-3/TRBV12-4
clone size: many
J gene: TRBJ1-1
CDR3 protein: CASSLEDRHTEAFF
CDR3 DNA: TGTGCCAGCAGTTTAGAAGACCGACACACTGAAGCTTTCTTT

D gene: -
V gene: TRBV6-5
clone size: -
J gene: TRBJ1-1
CDR3 protein: CASTQRGSAEAFF
CDR3 DNA: TGTGCCAGCACCCAAAGGGGTTCGGCTGAAGCTTTCTTT

D gene: TRBD1
V gene: TRBV7-8
clone size: -
J gene: TRBJ1-2
CDR3 protein: CASSSWTGRDGYTF
CDR3 DNA: TGTGCCAGCAGCTCATGGACAGGGCGGGATGGCTACACCTTC

D gene: -
V gene: TRBV27
clone size: many
J gene: TRBJ1-1
CDR3 protein: CASSRRSTRTEAFF
CDR3 DNA: TGTGCCAGCAGTCGCAGATCAACACGGACTGAAGCTTTCTTT

D gene: -
V gene: TRBV10-2
clone size: -
J gene: TRBJ1-1
CDR3 protein: CASMLRQEAFF
CDR3 DNA: TGCGCCAGCATGCTGAGGCAGGAAGCTTTCTTT

D gene: -
V gene: TRBV20-1
clone size: -
J gene: TRBJ1-1
CDR3 protein: CSTDKYTEAFF
CDR3 DNA: TGCAGTACCGACAAGTACACTGAAGCTTTCTTT

D gene: TRBD2
V gene: TRBV2
clone size: many
J gene: TRBJ2-7
CDR3 protein: CASSDSLGLQF
CDR3 DNA: TGTGCCAGCAGTGATTCTTTGGGACTACAATTC

D gene: -
V gene: TRBV7-8
clone size: -
J gene: TRBJ2-5
CDR3 protein: CAGSTDPPGGARETQYF
CDR3 DNA: TGTGCCGGCAGCACCGACCCACCGGGGGGCGCGCGAGAGACCCAGTACTTC

D gene: -
V gene: TRBV29-1
clone size: -
J gene: TRBJ1-2
CDR3 protein: CSDRDLDGYTF
CDR3 DNA: TGCAGCGACCGGGACTTAGATGGCTACACCTTC

D gene: -
V gene: TRBV10-3
clone size: -
J gene: TRBJ1-3
CDR3 protein: CAISDRGGNTIYF
CDR3 DNA: TGTGCCATCAGTGATCGTGGCGGGAACACCATATATTTT

D gene: -
V gene: TRBV5-5
clone size: many
J gene: TRBJ1-5
CDR3 protein: CASSFDQYLSNQPQHF
CDR3 DNA: TGTGCCAGCAGCTTTGACCAGTATCTCAGCAATCAGCCCCAGCATTTT

D gene: TRBD1
V gene: TRBV7-9
clone size: many
J gene: TRBJ2-2
CDR3 protein: CASSSSPGTDTTGELFF
CDR3 DNA: TGTGCCAGCAGCTCATCCCCCGGGACAGACACCACCGGGGAGCTGTTTTTT

D gene: -
V gene: TRBV12-3/TRBV12-4
clone size: many
J gene: TRBJ1-6
CDR3 protein: CASSLDGSSYNSPLHF
CDR3 DNA: TGTGCCAGCAGCTTGGACGGCAGCTCCTATAATTCACCCCTCCACTTT

D gene: -
V gene: TRBV24-1
clone size: many
J gene: TRBJ2-5
CDR3 protein: CATSELGRGPDRETQYF
CDR3 DNA: TGTGCCACCAGTGAATTGGGACGAGGACCGGATAGAGAGACCCAGTACTTC

D gene: TRBD1
V gene: TRBV12-3/TRBV12-4
clone size: few
J gene: TRBJ1-1
CDR3 protein: CASKREQGKAFF
CDR3 DNA: TGTGCCAGCAAAAGAGAACAGGGGAAAGCTTTCTTT